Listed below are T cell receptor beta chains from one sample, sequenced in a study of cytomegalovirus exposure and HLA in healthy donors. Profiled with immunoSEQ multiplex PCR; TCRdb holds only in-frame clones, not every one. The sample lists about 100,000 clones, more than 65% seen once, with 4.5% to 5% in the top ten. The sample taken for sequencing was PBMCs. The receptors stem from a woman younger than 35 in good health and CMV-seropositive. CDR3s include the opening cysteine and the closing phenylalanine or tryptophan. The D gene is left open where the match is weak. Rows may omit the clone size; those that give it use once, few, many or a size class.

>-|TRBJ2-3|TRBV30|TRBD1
TGTGCCTGGAGGACAGGGGAGGTCACAGATACGCAGTATTTT
CAWRTGEVTDTQYF
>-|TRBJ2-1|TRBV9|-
TGTGCCACCGGCCCCCACGGAGACAATGAGCAGTTCTTC
CATGPHGDNEQFF
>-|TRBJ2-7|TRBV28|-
TGTGCCAGCACCGGGACTTCGCCTCACTTC
CASTGTSPHF
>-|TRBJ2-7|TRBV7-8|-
TGTGCCAGCAGCTTCGTATTCGGGAGCTCCTACGAGCAGTACTTC
CASSFVFGSSYEQYF
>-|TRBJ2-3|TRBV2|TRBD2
TGTGCCAGCAGTGAAGGGACTAGCGGATTCACAGATACGCAGTATTTT
CASSEGTSGFTDTQYF
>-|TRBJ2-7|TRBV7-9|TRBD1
TGTGCCAGCAGGGGGACAGGCAGCTCCTACGAGCAGTACTTC
CASRGTGSSYEQYF
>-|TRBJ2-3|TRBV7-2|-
TGTGCCAGCAGCCAATCAGATACGCAGTATTTT
CASSQSDTQYF
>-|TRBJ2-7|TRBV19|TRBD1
TGTGCCAGTACCCTAGACGCAGGGGGCGACTACGAGCAGTACTTC
CASTLDAGGDYEQYF
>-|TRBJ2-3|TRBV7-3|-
TGTGCCAGCAGCTTATACAGGGAAGATACGCAGTATTTT
CASSLYREDTQYF
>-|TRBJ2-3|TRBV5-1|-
TGCGCCAGCAGCTTGGATCCCCTCCCAGATACGCAGTATTTT
CASSLDPLPDTQYF
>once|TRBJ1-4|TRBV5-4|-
TGTGCCAGCAGCTTGTCCGGGGGGCAGAACGAAAAACTGTTTTTT
CASSLSGGQNEKLFF
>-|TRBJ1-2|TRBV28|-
TGTGCCAGCAGTTTAGGGGCAGTATATGGCTACACCTTC
CASSLGAVYGYTF
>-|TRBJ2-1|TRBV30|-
TGTGCCTGGAGCGGCCCCACAGGGTCGGGTAAGTTCTTC
CAWSGPTGSGKFF
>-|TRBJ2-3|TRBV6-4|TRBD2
TGTGCCAGCAGTGACTCAGGGACTAGCGGAGATACGCAGTATTTT
CASSDSGTSGDTQYF
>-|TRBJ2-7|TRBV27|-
TGTGCCAGCAGTTTGCAGGGGCCCTACGAGCAGTACTTC
CASSLQGPYEQYF
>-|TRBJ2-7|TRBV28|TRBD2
TGTGCCAGCAAACTAGCGGGAAGCGCCTACGAGCAGTACTTC
CASKLAGSAYEQYF
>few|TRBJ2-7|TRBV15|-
TGTGCCACCGGTGCCAGGGGCCCGAGCGAGCAGTACTTC
CATGARGPSEQYF
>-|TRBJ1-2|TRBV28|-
TGTGCCAGCAGCCTTAACTATGGCTACACCTTC
CASSLNYGYTF
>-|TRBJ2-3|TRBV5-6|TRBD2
TGTGCCAGCAGCTTTTCTAGCGGATCAAGCACAGATACGCAGTATTTT
CASSFSSGSSTDTQYF
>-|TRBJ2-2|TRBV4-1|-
TGCGCCAGCAGCCAATGGCAGGTCAACACCGGGGAGCTGTTTTTT
CASSQWQVNTGELFF
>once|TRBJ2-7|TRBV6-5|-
TGTGCCAGCAGTAAGACTGGTCTCAGCTCCTACGAGCAGTACTTC
CASSKTGLSSYEQYF
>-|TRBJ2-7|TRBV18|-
TGTGCCAGCTCACCGGCAGTGACCTACGAGCAGTACTTC
CASSPAVTYEQYF
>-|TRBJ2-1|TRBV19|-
TGTGCCAGTAGTATAGACCCCCAGGGGCGAGGCTCCTACAATGAGCAGTTCTTC
CASSIDPQGRGSYNEQFF
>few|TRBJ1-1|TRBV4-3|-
TGCGCCAGCAGCCACGGGGTCGATAACACTGAAGCTTTCTTT
CASSHGVDNTEAFF
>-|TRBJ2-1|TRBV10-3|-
TGTGCCATCAGTGAGGGAACGCCCCGCGCTAGCGCTTACAATGAGCAGTTCTTC
CAISEGTPRASAYNEQFF
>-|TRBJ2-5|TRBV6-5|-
TGTGCCAGCAGCTGGGGCGAGGGGGACCAAGAGACCCAGTACTTC
CASSWGEGDQETQYF
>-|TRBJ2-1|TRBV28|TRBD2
TGTGCCAGCAGCGGCGGGGGTAGCTCCTACAATGAGCAGTTCTTC
CASSGGGSSYNEQFF
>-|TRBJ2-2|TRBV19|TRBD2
TGTGCCAGTAGTAACCGGGACTATACCGGGGAGCTGTTTTTT
CASSNRDYTGELFF
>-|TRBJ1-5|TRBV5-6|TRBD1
TGTGCCAGCAGCTCCGGACAGGGCGCCATTGATCAGCCCCAGCATTTT
CASSSGQGAIDQPQHF
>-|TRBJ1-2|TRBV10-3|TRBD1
TGTGCCAGCGGGACAGGTCCCGGGGGCTACACCTTC
CASGTGPGGYTF
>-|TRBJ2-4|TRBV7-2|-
TGTGCCAGCAGCTTAAACGGAGGGGGCCAGGCCAAAAACATTCAGTACTTC
CASSLNGGGQAKNIQYF
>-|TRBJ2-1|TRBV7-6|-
TGTGCCAGCAGCTTAGAAGGGGCGGGACCCCTTAATGAGCAGTTCTTC
CASSLEGAGPLNEQFF